The 21 T cell receptor beta chains reported below all come from one sample, sequenced in a study of blood T cell repertoires in COVID-19. Using immunoSEQ multiplex PCR, the repertoire was profiled, and TCRdb retains in-frame clones only, with some absent. The table has about 160,000 clones, roughly 80% seen once; the top ten hold about 7.7%. The sample consisted of peripheral blood. These receptors all stem from a woman aged 35 to 49 with COVID-19, enrolled during active disease.

The chain has TRBV2 and TRBJ1-2; tentatively, D is TRBD1 (5 bases). The CDR3 is made up of 11 amino acids. V lost 11 bases and J lost 7, with 14 bases in between. In germline, CDR1 is SNHLY, CDR2 FYNNEI. The chain's CDR3 is CAGNGGVGYTF. CDR3 coding DNA: TGTGCCGGAAATGGGGGGGTTGGCTACACCTTC.

The chain couples TRBV5-1 to TRBJ2-7; TRBD1 is a possible D gene (6 bases). V was pared by 5 bases and J by 6 bases, with 9 bases between. In germline, CDR1 is SGHRS, CDR2 YFSETQ. This CDR3 spans 11 amino acids. The CDR3 bases are TGCGCCAGCAGGACAGGTGGCGAGCAGTACTTC. Protein sequence: CASRTGGEQYF.

V and J are TRBV7-3 and TRBJ1-3; D not resolved. The CDR3 consists of 15 residues. V lost 11 bases to trimming and J lost 0 bases, with 17 bases between them. The germline CDR1 and CDR2 sequences are SGHTA and FQGTGA. CDR3 sequence (DNA): TGTGCCCTGGGAGAGGCTGAGGGCTCTGGAAACACCATATATTTT. It is translated as CALGEAEGSGNTIYF.

The gene calls are TRBV11-2 and TRBJ1-4; the D is unclear. Per germline, CDR1 SGHAT and CDR2 FQNNGV. V lost 0 bases to trimming and J lost 8 bases, with 10 bases between them. The CDR3 totals 14 residues. The CDR3 coding sequence is TGTGCCAGCAGCTTAGACACTCCGGGAGAAAAACTGTTTTTT. It encodes CASSLDTPGEKLFF.

The rearrangement links TRBV9 to TRBJ2-7; D may be TRBD1 (5 bases). V lost 3 bases and J 3 bases, leaving 16 bases between the germline ends. Germline CDR1 and CDR2: SGDLS and YYNGEE. This CDR3 spans 15 amino acids. As DNA, the CDR3 is TGTGCCAGCAGCGGCGGATTTGGGGCCCGCTACGAGCAGTACTTC. Amino acids: CASSGGFGARYEQYF.

This clone was observed a handful of times. This sample includes further DNA sequences coding for the same CDR3. This CDR3 reads CASSGTSGSSEQYF. CDR3 nucleotide sequence: TGTGCCAGCAGCGGGACTAGCGGGAGTTCCGAGCAGTACTTC. The rearrangement joins TRBV3-1 (or the pseudogene TRBV3-2) to TRBJ2-7, with TRBD2 identical over 14 bases. Trimming at V came to 5 bases and at J to 6 bases, leaving 3 bases not matched to a gene. Germline V CDR1 and CDR2: LGHDT, YNNKEL (reference sequence). The CDR3 extends over 14 amino acids.

The V and J genes are TRBV30 and TRBJ2-5; 9 bases align to TRBD1. Germline V gene sequence: CDR1 GTSNPN, CDR2 SVGIG (reference sequence). The junction had 9 bases not matched to a gene; V was cut back by 0 bases and J by 4 bases. The CDR3 runs 16 residues. The CDR3 bases are TGTGCCTGGAGTGTAAAAGGACAGGGGTTGAGAGAGACCCAGTACTTC. This codes for CAWSVKGQGLRETQYF.

In this sample, this clone turned up a few times. The rearrangement links TRBV7-2 to TRBJ2-7, with TRBD2 matching 9 bases. The CDR3 totals 16 residues. Germline V CDR1 and CDR2: SGHTA, FQGNSA. The J segment lost 1 base and the V segment lost 1 base, leaving 5 bases of the junction unmatched. Here the CDR3 DNA reads TGTGCCAGCAGCTTAGGTAGCGGGAGTGTTTCCTACGAGCAGTACTTC. Translation: CASSLGSGSVSYEQYF.

The chain joins TRBV9 to TRBJ2-7, with 7 bases fitting TRBD2. Looked up from germline, CDR1 is SGDLS and CDR2 is YYNGEE. The CDR3 has 13 amino acids. V shed 0 bases, J shed 7 bases, and the junction held 4 bases outside the gene matches. CDR3 sequence: CASSVGEGPEQYF. As DNA, the CDR3 is TGTGCCAGCAGCGTAGGGGAGGGACCTGAGCAGTACTTC.

This chain joins TRBV7-2 and TRBJ1-2, with a possible D match to TRBD1 (5 bases). This CDR3 contains 12 residues. CDR1 and CDR2 (germline): SGHTA, FQGNSA. Trimming pared 5 bases from V and 7 bases from J, leaving 11 bases between. CDR3 in amino acids: CASSEYGGGYTF. In DNA form, the CDR3 reads TGTGCCAGCAGCGAGTACGGGGGTGGCTACACCTTC.

This clone was seen ten or more times. The chain joins TRBV2 to TRBJ2-5, with D tentatively TRBD1 (6 bases). Between the trimmed V and J ends, which lost 6 bases and 1 base, there was a span of 12 bases. The germline gives CDR1 SNHLY, CDR2 FYNNEI. This CDR3 has 14 residues. For the CDR3, the DNA is TGTGCCAGCAGGGTTCTCAGGGGCCAAGAGACCCAGTACTTC. This encodes CASRVLRGQETQYF.

This chain uses TRBV27 with TRBJ1-6; D unresolved. Trimming removed 7 bases from V and 1 base from J, with 14 bases in between. CDR3 length: 16 residues. Germline loops: CDR1 MNHEY, CDR2 SMNVEV (reference sequence). The CDR3 DNA follows: TGTGCCAGCATGGGAATCGGGGTTTCCTATAATTCACCCCTCCACTTT. This gives the protein CASMGIGVSYNSPLHF.

The chain combines TRBV5-4 with TRBJ2-5; the match to TRBD2 covers 13 bases. CDR3 length equals 16 residues. Germline CDR1 SGHNT, CDR2 YYREEE (reference sequence). Unmatched junction bases numbered 4, after V lost 4 bases and J lost 1 base. CDR3 loop: CASSDGTSGIQETQYF. The DNA of the CDR3 is TGTGCCAGCAGCGACGGGACTAGCGGGATCCAAGAGACCCAGTACTTC.

The rearrangement links TRBV6-5 to TRBJ2-3; D possibly corresponds to TRBD2 (5 bases). V lost 7 bases to trimming and J lost 4 bases, with 18 bases between them. The V gene's germline CDR1 is MNHEY and CDR2 SVGAGI. This CDR3 has 15 residues. CDR3 in DNA: TGTGCCAGCACCCCACCGGGATGGGAGTCAGATACGCAGTATTTT. Its protein product is CASTPPGWESDTQYF.

The rearrangement joins TRBV7-3 to TRBJ1-1, with D hard to call. V lost 3 bases and J 1 base, leaving 6 bases between the germline ends. Germline lookup yields CDR1 SGHTA and CDR2 FQGTGA. This CDR3 has 13 amino acids. DNA for the CDR3: TGTGCCAGCAGCTTCCTCCCGAACACTGAAGCTTTCTTT. This translates into CASSFLPNTEAFF.

The chain carries TRBV5-4 and TRBJ1-2; tentatively, D is TRBD1 (5 bases). Between the trimmed V and J ends, which lost 4 bases and 4 bases, there was a span of 20 bases. The CDR3 runs 16 residues. CDR1 and CDR2 from the germline V gene are SGHNT and YYREEE (reference sequence). CDR3 residues: CASSPGGGEEVYGYTF. The CDR3 DNA is TGTGCCAGCAGCCCGGGGGGGGGAGAGGAGGTCTATGGCTACACCTTC.

The CDR3 DNA is TGTGCCAGCAGCTTCGAATTCAGGGATTCCTATGGCTACACCTTC. This encodes CASSFEFRDSYGYTF. The genes are TRBV11-2 and TRBJ1-2, with D tentatively TRBD1 (5 bases). V was trimmed by 3 bases and J by 4 bases, leaving 15 bases between them. In germline, CDR1 is SGHAT, CDR2 FQNNGV. There are 15 residues in the CDR3.

This rearrangement joins TRBV25-1 to TRBJ1-6, with D unclear. This CDR3 comprises 15 residues. V lost 8 bases and J lost 5, with 16 bases in between. From germline, CDR1 is MGHDK and CDR2 SYGVNS. The CDR3 DNA sequence: TGTGCCAGCGCCTCAAGAACGGTGAATAATTCACCCCTCCACTTT. It yields the protein CASASRTVNNSPLHF.

V and J are TRBV5-4 and TRBJ1-2; 7 nucleotides match TRBD1. The ends lost 0 bases at V and 4 bases at J; junction bases unmatched: 6. CDR3 length equals 15 residues. Germline assignment: CDR1 SGHNT and CDR2 YYREEE (reference sequence). In nucleotides, the CDR3 is TGTGCCAGCAGCTTGGGACAGGGTGGGCGCTATGGCTACACCTTC. This codes for CASSLGQGGRYGYTF.

The V gene is TRBV11-2, the J gene TRBJ1-6, with 9 bases matching TRBD1. Looked up from germline, CDR1 is SGHAT and CDR2 is FQNNGV. The CDR3 covers 15 residues. The trim removed 4 bases at V and 4 bases at J, leaving 2 bases unmatched. In DNA form, the CDR3 reads TGTGCCAGCAGCTCCGGGACAGGGTATAATTCACCCCTCCACTTT. This codes for CASSSGTGYNSPLHF.

The V call is TRBV7-6, the J call TRBJ1-1, with TRBD1 as a possible D gene (5 bases). Trimming stripped 2 bases from V and 1 base from J, with 14 bases between. The length of the CDR3 is 16 residues. CDR1 and CDR2 from the germline V gene are SGHVS and FNYEAQ. CDR3 region: CASSLTVQGGNTEAFF. The CDR3, as DNA: TGTGCCAGCAGCTTAACGGTCCAGGGAGGGAACACTGAAGCTTTCTTT.